This T cell receptor beta chain was obtained from a study of T cell changes during pregnancy in multiple sclerosis. Profiling relied on immunoSEQ multiplex PCR, and the TCRdb table lists in-frame clones only, not all of them. The sample has about 93,000 clones, 80% to 95% seen once. This CDR3 contains 15 residues. Trimming removed 1 base from V and 5 bases from J; junction bases left unmatched: 7. The germline gives CDR1 MGHDK, CDR2 SYGVNS. The TCR originated in a female donor with multiple sclerosis, enrolled in a pregnancy study. The source was peripheral blood, collected after pregnancy. V usage is TRBV25-1 and J usage is TRBJ2-5, with TRBD2 matching 7 bases. CDR3 in DNA: TGTGCCAGCAGTGAATTGTCTAGCGGCCAGGAGACCCAGTACTTC. Its protein is CASSELSSGQETQYF.